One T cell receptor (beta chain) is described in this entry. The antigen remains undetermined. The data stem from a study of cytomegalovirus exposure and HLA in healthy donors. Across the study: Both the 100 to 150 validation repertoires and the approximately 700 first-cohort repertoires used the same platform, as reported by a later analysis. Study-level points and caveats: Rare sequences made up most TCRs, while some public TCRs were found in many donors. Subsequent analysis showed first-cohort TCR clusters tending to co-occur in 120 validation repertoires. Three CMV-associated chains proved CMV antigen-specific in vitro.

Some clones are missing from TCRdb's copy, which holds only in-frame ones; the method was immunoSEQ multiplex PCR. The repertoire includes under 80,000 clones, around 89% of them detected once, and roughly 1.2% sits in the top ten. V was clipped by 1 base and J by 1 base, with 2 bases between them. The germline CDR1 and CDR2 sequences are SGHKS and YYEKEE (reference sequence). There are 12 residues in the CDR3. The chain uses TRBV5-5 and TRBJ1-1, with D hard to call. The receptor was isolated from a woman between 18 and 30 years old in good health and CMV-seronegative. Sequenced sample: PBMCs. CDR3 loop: CASSLQNTEAFF. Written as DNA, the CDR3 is TGTGCCAGCAGCTTGCAGAACACTGAAGCTTTCTTT.